The T cell receptor (beta chain) described here comes from a study of CD8+CD57+ T cells in acquired aplastic anemia. Both TCR beta VDJ combination and CDR3 sequence profiling were carried out. Genomic DNA was the template for this profiling. MiXCR was run by TCRdb on the reads, yielding one entry per CDR3 protein. The sample consists of about 200,000 distinct CDR3 sequences, roughly 60% of them appearing once. Findings and caveats of the study: Patients shared approximately 30 CD8+ CDR3 sequences with controls.

Comments on this clonotype: What it recognizes is unknown.

Between the trimmed V and J ends, which lost 7 bases and 7 bases, there was a span of 6 bases. The germline V gene has CDR1 SGHRS and CDR2 YFSETQ. This CDR3 has 11 amino acids. Patients sequenced had flow cytometry evidence of CD8+CD57+ cell expansion. The receptor comes from a human donor with aplastic anemia. This chain uses TRBV5-1 with TRBJ2-6; a weak D match, TRBD2 (5 bases). Sequencing was done on a sample of sorted CD4+, CD8+, or CD8+CD57+ T cells (not recorded which) from PBMCs. DNA for the CDR3: TGCGCCAGCGAGGGAGCCAACGTCCTGACTTTC. Protein: CASEGANVLTF.